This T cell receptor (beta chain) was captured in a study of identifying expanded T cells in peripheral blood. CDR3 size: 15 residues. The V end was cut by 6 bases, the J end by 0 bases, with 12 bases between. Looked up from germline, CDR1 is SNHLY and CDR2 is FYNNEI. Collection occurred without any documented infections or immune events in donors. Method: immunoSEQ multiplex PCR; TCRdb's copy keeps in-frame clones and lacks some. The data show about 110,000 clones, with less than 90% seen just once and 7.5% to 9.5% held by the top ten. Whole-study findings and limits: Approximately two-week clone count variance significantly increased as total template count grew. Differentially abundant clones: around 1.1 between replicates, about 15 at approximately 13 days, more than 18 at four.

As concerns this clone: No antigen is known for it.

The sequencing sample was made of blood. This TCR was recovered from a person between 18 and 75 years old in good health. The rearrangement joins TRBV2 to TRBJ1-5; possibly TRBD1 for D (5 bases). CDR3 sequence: CASRDDGGSNQPQHF. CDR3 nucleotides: TGTGCCAGCAGGGATGACGGGGGTAGCAATCAGCCCCAGCATTTT.